A selection of T cell receptor beta chains follows, all from one sample in a study of blood T cell repertoires in COVID-19. The protocol was immunoSEQ multiplex PCR, while the TCRdb copy is restricted to in-frame clones and leaves out a portion. This sample yields 220,000 or so clones, of which 82% are seen a single time; under 2% belongs to the top ten. Specimen: peripheral blood. These receptors were taken from a woman of 80 years or more with acute or convalescent COVID-19. Each CDR3 is given with its conserved first and last residue. Each record gives: clone size, J gene, V gene, D gene, CDR3 DNA, CDR3 protein. A D gene is named only where the DNA matches it firmly. A clone size is listed for some rows: how often the clone was seen (once, few, many), or a class if it is expanded.

>NA|TRBJ1-5|TRBV19|NA
TGTGCCAGTAGGCCAAGCCCTCGGGGCAATCAGCCCCAGCATTTT
CASRPSPRGNQPQHF
>NA|TRBJ1-5|TRBV2|NA
TGTGCCAGCAGTAAGACAGGATCCACTTATGGCAATCAGCCCCAGCATTTT
CASSKTGSTYGNQPQHF
>NA|TRBJ1-4|TRBV23-1|NA
TGCGCCAGCCGCGACAGAGGAGCAACTAATGAAAAACTGTTTTTT
CASRDRGATNEKLFF
>NA|TRBJ2-7|TRBV18|NA
TGTGCCAGCTCACCGGGACTCCCACACGAGCAGTACTTC
CASSPGLPHEQYF
>NA|TRBJ2-2|TRBV7-7|NA
TGTGCTAGCAGCTCTTATAGTAACACCGGGGAGCTGTTTTTT
CASSSYSNTGELFF
>NA|TRBJ1-2|TRBV28|TRBD1
TGTGCCAGCAGGACCGGGACAGGGGGTCGGGGCTACACCTTC
CASRTGTGGRGYTF
>NA|TRBJ1-2|TRBV29-1|NA
TGCAGCGTTGTTGGCCAGGGAAAAAGTGGCTACACCTTC
CSVVGQGKSGYTF
>NA|TRBJ1-3|TRBV15|TRBD1
TGTGCCACCAGCCCCAGGACAGGGTCTGGAAACACCATATATTTT
CATSPRTGSGNTIYF
>NA|TRBJ1-2|TRBV19|NA
TGTGCCAGTAAAAGGGGGACCTCGGGCGGCTACACCTTC
CASKRGTSGGYTF
>NA|TRBJ1-6|TRBV6-5|NA
TGTGCCAGCAGTTACGCGGCCAGTTCCTATAATTCACCCCTCCACTTT
CASSYAASSYNSPLHF
>NA|TRBJ1-1|TRBV11-2|NA
TGTGCCAGCAGTGGACAGACAGGCTACACTGAAGCTTTCTTT
CASSGQTGYTEAFF
>NA|TRBJ2-1|TRBV27|TRBD2
TGTGCCAGCAGCCCTTGGCGGGAGACGTATGAGCAGTTCTTC
CASSPWRETYEQFF
>NA|TRBJ2-3|TRBV7-2|NA
TGTGCCAGCAGCTTAGCAGCCACAGATACGCAGTATTTT
CASSLAATDTQYF
>NA|TRBJ2-3|TRBV19|NA
TGTGCCAGTAGTATGACAGGCACAGATACGCAGTATTTT
CASSMTGTDTQYF
>NA|TRBJ1-1|TRBV9|TRBD1
TGTGCCAGCAGCGCCCGACAGGGTATGAACACTGAAGCTTTCTTT
CASSARQGMNTEAFF
>NA|TRBJ2-1|TRBV4-3|NA
TGCGCCAGCAGCCAAGAGAAGCGAGCCGGGCAGTTCTTC
CASSQEKRAGQFF
>NA|TRBJ2-3|TRBV11-2|NA
TGTGCCAGCAGCTTAGTTCGAGATACGCAGTATTTT
CASSLVRDTQYF
>NA|TRBJ1-1|TRBV19|NA
TGTGCCAGTAATCCAGGGGCCTATCGCACTGAAGCTTTCTTT
CASNPGAYRTEAFF
>NA|TRBJ1-2|TRBV4-2|TRBD1
TGTGCCAGCAGCCAAGCTCCCCTCAGGGGGCGCACCTATGGCTACACCTTC
CASSQAPLRGRTYGYTF
>NA|TRBJ2-5|TRBV7-2|TRBD2
TGTGCCAGCAGCTTAGTAGCGGGAGGGGGTGAGACCCAGTACTTC
CASSLVAGGGETQYF
>NA|TRBJ2-1|TRBV3-1/TRBV3-2|TRBD2
TGTGCCAGCAGCTGGGGTAGCGGGAGCTATGAGCAGTTCTTC
CASSWGSGSYEQFF
>few|TRBJ1-1|TRBV7-9|TRBD1
TGTGCCAGCAGCTTATCCTACAGGGGGAACACTGAAGCTTTCTTT
CASSLSYRGNTEAFF
>NA|TRBJ2-3|TRBV5-4|TRBD1
TGTGCCAGCAGCTGGGACAGGTTCACAGATACGCAGTATTTT
CASSWDRFTDTQYF
>once|TRBJ2-1|TRBV19|TRBD2
TGTGCCAGTAGTAGGTGGGGCCTAGCGGAGAACAATGAGCAGTTCTTC
CASSRWGLAENNEQFF
>NA|TRBJ2-1|TRBV11-3|TRBD1
TGTGCCAGCAGCTTTCACAGGGGGCATCCTGAGCAGTTCTTC
CASSFHRGHPEQFF
>NA|TRBJ2-2|TRBV9|TRBD1
TGTGCCAGCAGCGGAACCGGGACAGGGTTTAACACCGGGGAGCTGTTTTTT
CASSGTGTGFNTGELFF
>NA|TRBJ2-3|TRBV19|NA
TGTGCCATAGGGGAGGGGACAGGCGGCACAGATACGCAGTATTTT
CAIGEGTGGTDTQYF
>NA|TRBJ1-5|TRBV7-2|NA
TGTGCCAGCAGCCCCAGTGGGGGAGGGGGGGCCAATCAGCCCCAGCATTTT
CASSPSGGGGANQPQHF
>NA|TRBJ1-4|TRBV10-3|TRBD1
TGTGCCACCGGAAAAGACAGGGTTGATGAAAAACTGTTTTTT
CATGKDRVDEKLFF
>NA|TRBJ1-2|TRBV5-8|NA
TGTGCCAGCAGCGTCGATCCTGGCCGCAGCTACACCTTC
CASSVDPGRSYTF
>NA|TRBJ1-6|TRBV19|NA
TGTGCCAGTAAAGGGGGTAGCTATAATTCACCCCTCCACTTT
CASKGGSYNSPLHF
>NA|TRBJ2-1|TRBV19|TRBD2
TGTGCCAGTAGTATTCCCTTAGCGGGATCGGATGAGCAGTTCTTC
CASSIPLAGSDEQFF
>NA|TRBJ2-1|TRBV9|TRBD2
TGTGCCAGCAGCGTACAGAGCGGGAGGAACTACAATGAGCAGTTCTTC
CASSVQSGRNYNEQFF
>NA|TRBJ2-1|TRBV6-5|NA
TGTGCCAGCAGCAAGGGGCTAGCGTACGAGCAGTTCTTC
CASSKGLAYEQFF
>NA|TRBJ1-1|TRBV19|TRBD1
TGTGCCAGTAGTAAACGCAGGACAGGGGAGGTCACTGAAGCTTTCTTT
CASSKRRTGEVTEAFF
>few|TRBJ2-2|TRBV18|NA
TGTGCCAGCTCCAGGGAGAACACCGGGGAGCTGTTTTTT
CASSRENTGELFF
>once|TRBJ2-5|TRBV28|TRBD2
TGTGCCAGCAGGATACTAGCGGGAGACGAGACCCAGTACTTC
CASRILAGDETQYF
>NA|TRBJ1-4|TRBV6-6|TRBD1
TGTGCCAGCAGCTTGACAGGGGGCGCAGAGGAAAAACTGTTTTTT
CASSLTGGAEEKLFF
>NA|TRBJ1-6|TRBV7-2|NA
TGTGCCAGCAGCTTCTTGTTCGGTAATTCACCCCTCCACTTT
CASSFLFGNSPLHF
>NA|TRBJ1-1|TRBV11-1|NA
TGTGCCAGCAGCTCAACTACAGGGCCCACTGAAGCTTTCTTT
CASSSTTGPTEAFF
>NA|TRBJ2-5|TRBV14|TRBD1
TGTGCCAGCAGCAAAGGACAGGGGGCGGCGGAGACCCAGTACTTC
CASSKGQGAAETQYF
>once|TRBJ1-1|TRBV3-1/TRBV3-2|TRBD1
TGTGCCAGCAGCCTCGGACAGGGCGGGACTGAAGCTTTCTTT
CASSLGQGGTEAFF
>NA|TRBJ1-1|TRBV3-1/TRBV3-2|TRBD1
TGTGCCAGCAGCCAAGTACAGGGGTGGACTGAAGCTTTCTTT
CASSQVQGWTEAFF
>NA|TRBJ2-1|TRBV9|TRBD2
TGTGCCAGCAGCGCCCTAGCGGGGGCCTACAATGAGCAGTTCTTC
CASSALAGAYNEQFF
>NA|TRBJ1-1|TRBV18|NA
TGTGCCAGCTCACCAGGCACAGGGCGAACTGAAGCTTTCTTT
CASSPGTGRTEAFF